The next 13 T cell receptor beta chains were all read from a single sample in a study of blood T cell repertoires in COVID-19. Measured with immunoSEQ multiplex PCR; TCRdb has only the in-frame clones, and not every one. The sample has around 300,000 clones; 88% are singletons. Sequencing input: PBMCs or T cells enriched from blood (not recorded which). Source of these receptors: a woman aged 25 to 39 who had recovered from COVID-19.

The chain employs TRBV9 and TRBJ1-4; D is perhaps TRBD1 (5 bases). This CDR3 is 19 amino acids long. The germline V and J ends were trimmed by 0 bases and 8 bases, with 26 bases remaining between them. Germline assignment: CDR1 SGDLS and CDR2 YYNGEE. The CDR3 nucleotides are TGTGCCAGCAGCGTAGGTCAGGGATTGGCCACTCTACTTGAGGAAAAACTGTTTTTT. It codes for CASSVGQGLATLLEEKLFF.

The chain recombines TRBV6-5 with TRBJ1-2, with D maybe TRBD1 (6 bases). CDR1 is MNHEY and CDR2 is SVGAGI in the germline V gene. Trimming shortened V by 7 bases and J by 8 bases, and 17 bases separated the two germline ends. CDR3 length equals 13 residues. CDR3: CASTNAGVGGYTF. CDR3 nucleotide sequence: TGTGCCAGCACCAATGCAGGGGTCGGCGGCTACACCTTC.

The V gene is TRBV9, the J gene TRBJ2-1, with 9 bases that match TRBD2. CDR3 length: 16 amino acids. Germline trimming cut 0 bases from V and 3 bases from J; bases unmatched to any gene: 4. The germline CDR1 and CDR2 sequences are SGDLS and YYNGEE. The CDR3 spells CASSVGGTSSYNEQFF. In nucleotides, the CDR3 is TGTGCCAGCAGCGTAGGCGGGACTAGCAGCTACAATGAGCAGTTCTTC. The variable domain in full, with the rest retrieved from reference TRBV9 and TRBJ2-1, is DSGVTQTPKHLITATGQRVTLRCSPRSGDLSVYWYQQSLDQGLQFLIQYYNGEERAKGNILERFSAQQFPDLHSELNLSSLELGDSALYFCASSVGGTSSYNEQFFGPGTRLTVL.

The genes are TRBV7-6 and TRBJ2-2; 11 bases fit TRBD2. With 5 bases clipped from V and 4 bases from J, the junction kept 3 bases outside the gene matches. The CDR3 length is 15 residues. Germline CDR1 and CDR2: SGHVS and FNYEAQ. DNA of the CDR3: TGTGCCAGCAGCCTAGGACTAGCGGGCACCGGGGAGCTGTTTTTT. Residues: CASSLGLAGTGELFF.

V and J are TRBV6-2 or TRBV6-3 and TRBJ2-7, with a possible D match to TRBD1 (5 bases). V lost 5 bases, J lost 3 bases, and 5 bases lay in between. This CDR3 comprises 11 residues. Germline V gene lookup returns CDR1 MNHEY and CDR2 SVGEGT. The DNA for the CDR3 is TGTGCCAGCAGTGACAGCTACGAGCAGTACTTC. Encoded protein: CASSDSYEQYF.

The chain links TRBV7-2 to TRBJ1-2; D is possibly TRBD1 (5 bases). The germline V gene has CDR1 SGHTA and CDR2 FQGNSA. V was shortened by 5 bases and J by 3 bases, with 13 bases between the two germline ends. The CDR3 covers 14 residues. CDR3 sequence: CASSLLGADYGYTF. Written as DNA, the CDR3 is TGTGCCAGCAGCCTCCTAGGGGCGGACTATGGCTACACCTTC.

The rearrangement uses TRBV27 and TRBJ1-4, with a tentative D call TRBD1 (5 bases). In germline, CDR1 is MNHEY, CDR2 SMNVEV (reference sequence). The V end lost 4 bases, the J end lost 5 bases, and 11 bases lay between the germline ends. This CDR3 is 14 amino acids long. This chain's CDR3 is CASSSTGGNEKLFF. CDR3 DNA: TGTGCCAGCAGTTCCACGGGGGGGAATGAAAAACTGTTTTTT.

The J gene is TRBJ2-2, the V gene TRBV24-1, with TRBD2 as a possible D gene (5 bases). V lost 9 bases and J lost 4, with 17 bases in between. In germline, CDR1 is KGHDR, CDR2 SFDVKD. This CDR3 is 15 amino acids long. The CDR3 here is CATGPTGIFTGELFF. CDR3 DNA: TGTGCCACCGGTCCTACGGGAATCTTCACCGGGGAGCTGTTTTTT.

The chain recombines TRBV7-2 with TRBJ2-3; D unclear. Germline CDR1 and CDR2: SGHTA and FQGNSA. Trimming pared 4 bases from V and 4 bases from J, leaving 6 bases between. This CDR3 has 12 residues. The CDR3 DNA reads TGTGCCAGCAGCTCTTCAGCAGATACGCAGTATTTT. This encodes CASSSSADTQYF.

V and J are TRBV27 and TRBJ2-5, with D unclear. This CDR3 has 14 amino acids. Deletions cut 5 bases from V and 1 base from J, with 11 bases between. Germline CDR1 is MNHEY and CDR2 is SMNVEV (reference sequence). The DNA of the CDR3 is TGTGCCAGCAGTCCCCTAACGCGCCAAGAGACCCAGTACTTC. It yields the protein CASSPLTRQETQYF.

The chain couples TRBV5-1 to TRBJ2-2; 13 bases match TRBD2. V shed 4 bases, J shed 4 bases, and the junction held 4 bases outside the gene matches. The CDR3 has 16 residues. The V gene's germline CDR1 is SGHRS and CDR2 YFSETQ. The CDR3 bases are TGCGCCAGCAGCCAACTAGCGGGAGGGATCACCGGGGAGCTGTTTTTT. As protein: CASSQLAGGITGELFF.

The chain has TRBV6-5 and TRBJ1-2, with D possibly matching TRBD1 (6 bases). CDR1 is MNHEY and CDR2 is SVGAGI in the germline V gene. This CDR3 is built from 15 residues. With 0 bases removed from V and 2 bases from J, the gap between germline ends came to 10 bases. The CDR3 spells CASSYSLQGNYGYTF. For the CDR3, the DNA is TGTGCCAGCAGTTACTCGTTACAGGGAAACTATGGCTACACCTTC.

The chain uses TRBV9 and TRBJ2-1, with D possibly matching TRBD2 (5 bases). In germline, CDR1 is SGDLS, CDR2 YYNGEE. This CDR3 is 12 amino acids long. V lost 4 bases, J lost 7 bases, and 9 bases lay in between. The CDR3 loop reads CASSKRGNEQFF. CDR3 coding DNA: TGTGCCAGCAGCAAACGGGGTAATGAGCAGTTCTTC.